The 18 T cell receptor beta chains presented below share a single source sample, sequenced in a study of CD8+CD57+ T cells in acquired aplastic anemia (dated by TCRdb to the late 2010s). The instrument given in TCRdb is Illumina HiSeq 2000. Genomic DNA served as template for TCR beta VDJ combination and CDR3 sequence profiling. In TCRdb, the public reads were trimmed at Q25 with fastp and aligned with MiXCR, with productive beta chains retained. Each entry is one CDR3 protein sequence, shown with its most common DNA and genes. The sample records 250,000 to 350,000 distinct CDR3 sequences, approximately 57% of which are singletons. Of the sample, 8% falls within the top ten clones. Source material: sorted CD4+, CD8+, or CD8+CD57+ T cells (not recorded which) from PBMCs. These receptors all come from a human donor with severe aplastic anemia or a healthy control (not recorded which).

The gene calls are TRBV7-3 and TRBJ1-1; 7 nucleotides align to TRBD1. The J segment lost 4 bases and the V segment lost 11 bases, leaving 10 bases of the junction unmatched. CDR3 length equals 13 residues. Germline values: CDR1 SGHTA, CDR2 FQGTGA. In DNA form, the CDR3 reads TGTGCCGGACGACAGGGAGGAGGCACTGAAGCTTTCTTT. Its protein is CAGRQGGGTEAFF.

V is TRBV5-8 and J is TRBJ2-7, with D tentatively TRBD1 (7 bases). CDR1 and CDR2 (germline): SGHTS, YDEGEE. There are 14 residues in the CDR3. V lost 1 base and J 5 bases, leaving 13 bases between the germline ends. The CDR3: CASSLPRGADEQYF. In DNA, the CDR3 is TGTGCCAGCAGCTTGCCCAGGGGGGCGGACGAGCAGTACTTC.

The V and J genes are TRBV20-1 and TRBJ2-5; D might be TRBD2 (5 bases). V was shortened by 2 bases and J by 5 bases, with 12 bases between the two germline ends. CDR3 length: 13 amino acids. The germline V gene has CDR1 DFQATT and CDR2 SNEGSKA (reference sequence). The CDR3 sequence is CSARSPTGETQYF. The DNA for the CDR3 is TGCAGTGCTAGAAGCCCTACGGGGGAGACCCAGTACTTC.

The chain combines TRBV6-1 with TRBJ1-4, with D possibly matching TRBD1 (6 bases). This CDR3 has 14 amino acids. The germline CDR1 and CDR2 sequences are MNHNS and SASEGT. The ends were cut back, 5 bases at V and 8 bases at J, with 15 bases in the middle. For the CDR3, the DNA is TGTGCCAGCAGTTTTTTGGGGGGGCAAGAAAAACTGTTTTTT. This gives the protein CASSFLGGQEKLFF.

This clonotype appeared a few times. As DNA, the CDR3 is TGTGCCAGCAGTCCAGCGAGAGGGGACTGGATCCCTGCAACTAATGAAAAACTGTTTTTT. Translating it yields CASSPARGDWIPATNEKLFF. The chain is built from TRBV12-3 or TRBV12-4 and TRBJ1-4; D is perhaps TRBD1 (5 bases). Trimming shortened V by 5 bases and J by 0 bases, and 25 bases separated the two germline ends. This CDR3 has 20 amino acids.

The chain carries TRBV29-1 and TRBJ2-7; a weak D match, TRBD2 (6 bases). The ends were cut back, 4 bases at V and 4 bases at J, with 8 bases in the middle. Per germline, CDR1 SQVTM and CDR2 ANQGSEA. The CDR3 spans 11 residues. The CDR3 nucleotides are TGCAGCGTTGGGAGGGGTTACGAGCAGTACTTC. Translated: CSVGRGYEQYF.

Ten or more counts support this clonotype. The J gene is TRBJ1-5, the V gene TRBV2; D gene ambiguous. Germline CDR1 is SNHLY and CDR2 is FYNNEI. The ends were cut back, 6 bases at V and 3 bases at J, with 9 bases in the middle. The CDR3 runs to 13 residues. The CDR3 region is CASRVGNNQPQHF. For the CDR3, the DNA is TGTGCCAGCAGGGTAGGGAACAATCAGCCCCAGCATTTT.

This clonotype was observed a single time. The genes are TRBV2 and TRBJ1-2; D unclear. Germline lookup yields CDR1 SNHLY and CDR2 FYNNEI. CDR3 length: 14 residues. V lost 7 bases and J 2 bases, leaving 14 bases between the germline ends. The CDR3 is CASIGYSWNYGYTF. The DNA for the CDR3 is TGTGCCAGCATAGGGTATTCGTGGAACTATGGCTACACCTTC. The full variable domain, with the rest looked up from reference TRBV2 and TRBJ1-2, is EPEVTQTPSHQVTQMGQEVILRCVPISNHLYFYWYRQILGQKVEFLVSFYNNEISEKSEIFDDQFSVERPDGSNFTLKIRSTKLEDSAMYFCASIGYSWNYGYTFGSGTRLTVV.

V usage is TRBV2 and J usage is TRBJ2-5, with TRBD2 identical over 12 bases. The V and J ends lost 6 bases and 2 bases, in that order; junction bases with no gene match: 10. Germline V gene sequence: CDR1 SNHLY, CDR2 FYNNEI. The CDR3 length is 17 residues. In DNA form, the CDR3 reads TGTGCCAGCAGCCAACCCCTTCTAGCGGGGGGGCAAGAGACCCAGTACTTC. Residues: CASSQPLLAGGQETQYF.

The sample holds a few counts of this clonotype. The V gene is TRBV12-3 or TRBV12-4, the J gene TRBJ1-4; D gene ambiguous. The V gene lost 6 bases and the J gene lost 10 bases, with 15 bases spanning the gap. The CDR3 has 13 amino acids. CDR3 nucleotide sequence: TGTGCCAGCAGCAGTTTTGAGGTGGGAAAACTGTTTTTT. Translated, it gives CASSSFEVGKLFF.

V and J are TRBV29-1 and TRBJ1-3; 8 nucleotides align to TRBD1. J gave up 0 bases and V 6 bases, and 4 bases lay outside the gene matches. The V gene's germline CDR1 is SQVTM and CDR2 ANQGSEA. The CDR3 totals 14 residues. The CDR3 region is CSVVTGASGNTIYF. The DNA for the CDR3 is TGCAGCGTAGTGACAGGGGCCTCTGGAAACACCATATATTTT. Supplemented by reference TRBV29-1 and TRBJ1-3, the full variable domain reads SAVISQKPSRDICQRGTSLTIQCQVDSQVTMMFWYRQQPGQSLTLIATANQGSEATYESGFVIDKFPISRPNLTFSTLTVSNMSPEDSSIYLCSVVTGASGNTIYFGEGSWLTVV.

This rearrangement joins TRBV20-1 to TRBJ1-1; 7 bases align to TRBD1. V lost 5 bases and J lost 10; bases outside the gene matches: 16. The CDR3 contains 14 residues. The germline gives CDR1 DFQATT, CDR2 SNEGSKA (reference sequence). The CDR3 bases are TGCAGTGCTCTACCCCCAGAGGACAGGATACCAGCTTTCTTT. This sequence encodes CSALPPEDRIPAFF.

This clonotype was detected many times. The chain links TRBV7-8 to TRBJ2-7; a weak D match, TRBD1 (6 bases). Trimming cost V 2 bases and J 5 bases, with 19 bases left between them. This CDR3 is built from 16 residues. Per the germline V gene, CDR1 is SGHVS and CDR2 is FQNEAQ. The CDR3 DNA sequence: TGTGCCAGCAGCTTATCCCTGAGGCAGGGGCCGAACGAGCAGTACTTC. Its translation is CASSLSLRQGPNEQYF. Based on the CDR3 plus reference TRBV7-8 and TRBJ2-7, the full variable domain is GAGVSQSPRYKVAKRGQDVALRCDPISGHVSLFWYQQALGQGPEFLTYFQNEAQLDKSGLPSDRFFAERPEGSVSTLKIQRTQQEDSAVYLCASSLSLRQGPNEQYFGPGTRLTVT.

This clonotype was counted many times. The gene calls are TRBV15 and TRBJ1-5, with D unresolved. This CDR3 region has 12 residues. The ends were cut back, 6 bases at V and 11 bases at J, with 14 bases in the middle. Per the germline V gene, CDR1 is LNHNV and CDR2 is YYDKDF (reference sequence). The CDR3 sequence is CATSNEQTAQHF. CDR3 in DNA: TGTGCCACCAGTAACGAGCAGACCGCCCAGCATTTT.

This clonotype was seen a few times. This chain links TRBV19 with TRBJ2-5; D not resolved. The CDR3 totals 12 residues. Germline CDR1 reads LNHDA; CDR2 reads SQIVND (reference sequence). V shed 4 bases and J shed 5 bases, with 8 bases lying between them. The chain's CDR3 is CASSKARETQYF. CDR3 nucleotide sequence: TGTGCCAGTAGTAAGGCTCGCGAGACCCAGTACTTC.

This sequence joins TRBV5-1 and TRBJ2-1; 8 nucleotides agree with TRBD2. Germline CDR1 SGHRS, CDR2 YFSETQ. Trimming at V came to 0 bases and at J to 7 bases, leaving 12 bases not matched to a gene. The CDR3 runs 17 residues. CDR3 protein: CASSLDVGGRNANEQFF. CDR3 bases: TGCGCCAGCAGCTTGGATGTTGGCGGGAGGAATGCGAATGAGCAGTTCTTC.

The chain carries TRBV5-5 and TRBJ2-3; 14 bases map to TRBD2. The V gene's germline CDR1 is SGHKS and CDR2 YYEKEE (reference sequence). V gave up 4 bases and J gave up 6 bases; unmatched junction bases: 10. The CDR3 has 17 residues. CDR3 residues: CASSQTSGGGVRDTQYF. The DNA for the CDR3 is TGTGCCAGCAGCCAGACTAGCGGGGGGGGTGTTAGGGATACGCAGTATTTT.

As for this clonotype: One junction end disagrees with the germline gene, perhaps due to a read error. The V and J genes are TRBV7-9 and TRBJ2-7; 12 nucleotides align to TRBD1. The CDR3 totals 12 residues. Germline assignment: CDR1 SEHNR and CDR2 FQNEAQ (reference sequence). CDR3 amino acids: CASSCWDRGQNF. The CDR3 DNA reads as TGTGCCAGCAGCTGTTGGGACAGGGGGCAGAACTTC.